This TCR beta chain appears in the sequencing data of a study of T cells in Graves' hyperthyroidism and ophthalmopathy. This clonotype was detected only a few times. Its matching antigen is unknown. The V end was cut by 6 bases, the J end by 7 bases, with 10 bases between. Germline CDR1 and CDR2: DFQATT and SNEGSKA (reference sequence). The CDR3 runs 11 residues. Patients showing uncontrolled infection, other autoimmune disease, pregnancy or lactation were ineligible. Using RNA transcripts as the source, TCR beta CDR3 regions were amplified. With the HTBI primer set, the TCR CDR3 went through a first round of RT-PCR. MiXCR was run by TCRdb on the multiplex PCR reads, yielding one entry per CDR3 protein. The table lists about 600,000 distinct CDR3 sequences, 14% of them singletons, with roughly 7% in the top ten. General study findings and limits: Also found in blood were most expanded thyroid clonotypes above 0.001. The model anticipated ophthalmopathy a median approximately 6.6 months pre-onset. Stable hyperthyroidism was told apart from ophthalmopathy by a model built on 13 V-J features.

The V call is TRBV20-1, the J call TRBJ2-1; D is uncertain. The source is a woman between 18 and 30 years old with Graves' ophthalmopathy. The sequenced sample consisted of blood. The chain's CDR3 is CSAEDPNEQFF. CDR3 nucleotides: TGCAGTGCCGAAGACCCGAATGAGCAGTTCTTC.